The rows below give T cell receptor beta chains drawn from one sample of a study of shared clonotypes between healthy human individuals. The protocol was immunoSEQ multiplex PCR, while the TCRdb copy is restricted to in-frame clones and leaves out a portion. The sample consists of some 2 million clones, about 95% of them appearing once. The sequenced sample was naive CD8+ T cells sorted from blood. All receptors come from a man aged 18 to 30 in good health. The CDR3 runs from the conserved cysteine through the conserved F or W. D genes are given only for firm matches. Size values are once, few and many counts, or a class for expanded clones, and some rows have none.

v_gene	abundance	d_gene	j_gene	CDR3nt	CDR3aa
TRBV28	-	-	TRBJ1-1	TGTGCCAGCAGTTTACCCAGGGAAGGAGTGAACACTGAAGCTTTCTTT	CASSLPREGVNTEAFF
TRBV2	-	-	TRBJ1-3	TGTGCCAGCAGTGCCGACGCCCACTCTGGAAACACCATATATTTT	CASSADAHSGNTIYF
TRBV7-6	-	TRBD1	TRBJ2-7	TGTGCCAGCAGCCAGACAGGGGTCACCTACGAGCAGTACTTC	CASSQTGVTYEQYF
TRBV5-4	-	-	TRBJ2-7	TGTGCCAGCAGCTCCGGGACTGACGAGCAGTACTTC	CASSSGTDEQYF
TRBV5-5	-	-	TRBJ1-1	TGTGCCAGCAGCTTTGGGGATACTTTCTTT	CASSFGDTFF
TRBV10-3	-	-	TRBJ1-2	TGTGCCATCAGTGCTGGGGGCGAAAGTGGCTACACCTTC	CAISAGGESGYTF
TRBV27	-	TRBD2	TRBJ2-7	TGTGCCAGCAGTGCTACCGGGACTAGCGGATCGTACTTC	CASSATGTSGSYF
TRBV27	-	-	TRBJ1-4	TGTGCCAGCAGTTTGAAGGGGCCCCGTGCAACTAATGAAAAACTGTTTTTT	CASSLKGPRATNEKLFF
TRBV5-1	-	TRBD1	TRBJ2-7	TGCGCCAGCAGCTTAGGGACAGGGGGCGAGCAGTACTTC	CASSLGTGGEQYF
TRBV30	-	TRBD1	TRBJ2-7	TGTGCCTGGAGTGAAGGGGGCGGAACCTACGAGCAGTACTTC	CAWSEGGGTYEQYF
TRBV27	-	-	TRBJ1-1	TGTGCCAGCAGTTTATCGACAGGTTTCACTGAAGCTTTCTTT	CASSLSTGFTEAFF
TRBV4-1	-	TRBD2	TRBJ2-7	TGCGCCAGCAGCCAAGATATGGGACTAGCGGGGGTCGAGCAGTACTTC	CASSQDMGLAGVEQYF
TRBV13	-	-	TRBJ1-1	TGTGCCAGCAGCTCCTTAGGGGGCACTGAAGCTTTCTTT	CASSSLGGTEAFF
TRBV9	-	-	TRBJ2-2	TGTGCCAGCAGCGCAACGAACACCGGGGAGCTGTTTTTT	CASSATNTGELFF
TRBV5-1	-	TRBD1	TRBJ2-7	TGCGCCAGCAGCTTGGGACAGGGGCGCTCCTACGAGCAGTACTTC	CASSLGQGRSYEQYF
TRBV2	once	-	TRBJ1-4	TGTGCCAGCAGGCCCTCTTCAGCGACTAATGAAAAACTGTTTTTT	CASRPSSATNEKLFF
TRBV4-1	-	-	TRBJ2-7	TGCGCCAGCAGCCAAGGGCTAGGGCCCTACGAGCAGTACTTC	CASSQGLGPYEQYF
TRBV10-3	-	-	TRBJ1-1	TGTGCCATCAGTGCAGGGTTGAACACTGAAGCTTTCTTT	CAISAGLNTEAFF
TRBV28	-	-	TRBJ1-2	TGTGCCAGCAGTAAACTCTTGAGCAGGGGTAATGGCTACACCTTC	CASSKLLSRGNGYTF
TRBV28	-	TRBD1	TRBJ2-3	TGTGCCAGCAGTCCCTTGACAGGGAAGCAGACAGATACGCAGTATTTT	CASSPLTGKQTDTQYF
TRBV5-8	-	TRBD2	TRBJ2-3	TGTGCCAGCAGCTTGGTCATTTTAGCGGGAGTTTCCACAGATACGCAGTATTTT	CASSLVILAGVSTDTQYF
TRBV4-1	once	TRBD2	TRBJ2-1	TGCGCCAGCAGCCATCTAGCGGGAGTGGGCAATGAGCAGTTCTTC	CASSHLAGVGNEQFF
TRBV27	-	-	TRBJ1-5	TGTGCCAGCAGTTTACAGGGGACCAATCAGCCCCAGCATTTT	CASSLQGTNQPQHF
TRBV7-9	-	-	TRBJ1-1	TGTGCCAGCAGCTTAGGAAACATGAACACTGAAGCTTTCTTT	CASSLGNMNTEAFF
TRBV7-6	-	-	TRBJ2-7	TGTGCCGTAAGGGGGGGGACAGGCCCTCACGAGCAGTACTTC	CAVRGGTGPHEQYF
TRBV19	many	-	TRBJ2-7	TGTGCCAGTAGTATAGATCTGGGCGAGTCCTACGAGCAGTACTTC	CASSIDLGESYEQYF
TRBV30	-	-	TRBJ1-2	TGTGCCTGGAGTCCCGGGTCCAACTATGGCTACACCTTC	CAWSPGSNYGYTF
TRBV27	-	-	TRBJ2-7	TGTGCCAGCAGTTTATCAGGCTACGAGCAGTACTTC	CASSLSGYEQYF
TRBV7-9	-	-	TRBJ1-6	TGTGCCAGCAGCTCGGACAGCTCCGTCGCAAATTCACCCCTCCACTTT	CASSSDSSVANSPLHF